The clone carrying this TCR beta chain has at least ten counts. As yet, its antigen is unknown. V was clipped by 0 bases and J by 4 bases; unmatched bases: 9. There are 18 residues in the CDR3. Germline loops: CDR1 MNHNS, CDR2 SASEGT. Lactation, pregnancy, other autoimmune disease or uncontrolled infection led to exclusion of patients. Fresh peripheral blood, under 13 ml, was the source of the PBMCs. RNA transcripts provided the source from which TCR beta CDR3 regions were amplified. The TCR CDR3 was amplified in a first-round RT-PCR using the HTBI primer set. TCRdb re-called the multiplex PCR reads through MiXCR, storing one row per CDR3 protein. The table has 350,000 to 400,000 distinct CDR3 sequences, roughly 14% seen once. The data derive from a study of T cells in Graves' hyperthyroidism and ophthalmopathy. Study conclusions and caveats: Ophthalmopathy prediction by the model preceded onset by a median roughly 6 months.

Sequenced sample: blood. V usage is TRBV6-1 and J usage is TRBJ2-2, with 9 bases matching TRBD1. This clonotype originated in a woman aged 55-69 years with Graves' hyperthyroidism. The CDR3 DNA is TGTGCCAGCAGTGAAGCAAAAGAATCGGACAGGGGCACCGGGGAGCTGTTTTTT. This sequence encodes CASSEAKESDRGTGELFF.